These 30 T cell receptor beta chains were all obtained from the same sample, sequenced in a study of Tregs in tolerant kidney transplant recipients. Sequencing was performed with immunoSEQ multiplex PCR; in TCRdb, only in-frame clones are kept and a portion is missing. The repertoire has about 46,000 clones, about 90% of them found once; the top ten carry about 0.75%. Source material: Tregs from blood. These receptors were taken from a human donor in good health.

The CDR3 is CASSPGTGLAGPTGELFF. In DNA form, the CDR3 reads TGTGCCAGCTCACCAGGGACCGGACTAGCGGGGCCCACCGGGGAGCTGTTTTTT. The J gene is TRBJ2-2, the V gene TRBV18, with TRBD2 identical over 12 bases. Looked up from germline, CDR1 is KGHSH and CDR2 is LQKENI. This CDR3 has 18 amino acids. The trim removed 2 bases at V and 4 bases at J, leaving 8 bases unmatched.

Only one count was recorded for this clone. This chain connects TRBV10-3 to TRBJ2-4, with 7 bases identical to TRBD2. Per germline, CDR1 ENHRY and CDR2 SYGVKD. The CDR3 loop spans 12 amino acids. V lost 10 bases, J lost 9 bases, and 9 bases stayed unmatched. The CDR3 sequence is CATGLVDGIQYF. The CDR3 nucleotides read TGTGCCACAGGACTAGTTGACGGCATTCAGTACTTC.

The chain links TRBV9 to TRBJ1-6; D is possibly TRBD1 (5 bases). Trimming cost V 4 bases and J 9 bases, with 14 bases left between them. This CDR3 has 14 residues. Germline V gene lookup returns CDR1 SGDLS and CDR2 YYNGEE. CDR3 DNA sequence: TGTGCCAGCAGCCCGCGGGATACAGGTTCACCCCTCCACTTT. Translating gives CASSPRDTGSPLHF.

CDR3 DNA: TGCGCCAGCAGAGGACAGGGGGCTAACTATGGCTACACCTTC. Its translation is CASRGQGANYGYTF. The J gene is TRBJ1-2, the V gene TRBV10-2; TRBD1 matches at 10 bases. The V gene end was trimmed by 6 bases and the J gene end by 0 bases; junction bases not matched to a gene: 1. CDR1 is WSHSY, CDR2 SAAADI, per germline. This CDR3 has 14 residues.

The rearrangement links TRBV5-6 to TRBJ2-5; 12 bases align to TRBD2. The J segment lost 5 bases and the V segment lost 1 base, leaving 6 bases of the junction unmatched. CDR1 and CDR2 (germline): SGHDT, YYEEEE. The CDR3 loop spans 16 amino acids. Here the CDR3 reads CASSLSWTSGVETQYF. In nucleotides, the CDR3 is TGTGCCAGCAGCTTGTCCTGGACTAGCGGGGTTGAGACCCAGTACTTC.

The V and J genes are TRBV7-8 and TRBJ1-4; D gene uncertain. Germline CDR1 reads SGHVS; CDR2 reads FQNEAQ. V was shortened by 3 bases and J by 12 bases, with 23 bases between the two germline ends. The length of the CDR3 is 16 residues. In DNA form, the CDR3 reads TGTGCCAGCAGCTTCGGGCAGCTTCTCCCCTATATGGAACTGTTTTTT. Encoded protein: CASSFGQLLPYMELFF.

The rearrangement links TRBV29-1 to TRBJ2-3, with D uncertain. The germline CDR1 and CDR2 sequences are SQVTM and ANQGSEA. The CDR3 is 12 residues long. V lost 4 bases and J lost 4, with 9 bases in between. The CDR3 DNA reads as TGCAGCGTTGTTCCGCCAGCAGATACGCAGTATTTT. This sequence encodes CSVVPPADTQYF.

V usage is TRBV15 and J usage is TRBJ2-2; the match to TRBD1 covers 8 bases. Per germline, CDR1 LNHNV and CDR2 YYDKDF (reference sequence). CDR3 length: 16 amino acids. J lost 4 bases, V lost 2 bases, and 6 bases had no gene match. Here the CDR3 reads CATSRPGQGITGELFF. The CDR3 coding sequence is TGTGCCACCAGCAGACCAGGACAGGGAATCACCGGGGAGCTGTTTTTT.

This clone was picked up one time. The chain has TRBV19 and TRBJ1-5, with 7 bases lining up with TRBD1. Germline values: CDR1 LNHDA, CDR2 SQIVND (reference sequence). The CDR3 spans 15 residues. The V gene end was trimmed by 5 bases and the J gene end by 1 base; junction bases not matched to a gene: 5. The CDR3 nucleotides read TGTGCCAGTAGTCAGGACAGGACGAGCAATCAGCCCCAGCATTTT. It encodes CASSQDRTSNQPQHF.

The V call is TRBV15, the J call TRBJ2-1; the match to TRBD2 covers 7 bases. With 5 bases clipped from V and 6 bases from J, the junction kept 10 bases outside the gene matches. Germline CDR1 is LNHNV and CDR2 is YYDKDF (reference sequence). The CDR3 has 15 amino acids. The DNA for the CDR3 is TGTGCCACCAGCCGCTACGCGGGACTATTCAATGAGCAGTTCTTC. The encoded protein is CATSRYAGLFNEQFF. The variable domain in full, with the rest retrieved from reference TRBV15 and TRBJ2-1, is DAMVIQNPRYQVTQFGKPVTLSCSQTLNHNVMYWYQQKSSQAPKLLFHYYDKDFNNEADTPDNFQSRRPNTSFCFLDIRSPGLGDTAMYLCATSRYAGLFNEQFFGPGTRLTVL.

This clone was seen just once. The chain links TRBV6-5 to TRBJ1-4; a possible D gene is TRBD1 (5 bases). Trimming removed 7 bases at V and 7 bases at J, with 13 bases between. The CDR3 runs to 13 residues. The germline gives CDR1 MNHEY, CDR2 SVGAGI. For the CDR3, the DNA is TGTGCCAGCATGGGGCCGACGGGTGAAAAACTGTTTTTT. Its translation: CASMGPTGEKLFF.

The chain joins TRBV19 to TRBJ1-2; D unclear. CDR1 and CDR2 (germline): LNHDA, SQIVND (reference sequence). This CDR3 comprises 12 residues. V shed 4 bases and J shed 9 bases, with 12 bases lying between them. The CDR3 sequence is CASSNAAVSYTF. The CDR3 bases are TGTGCCAGTAGTAACGCGGCAGTCAGCTACACCTTC.

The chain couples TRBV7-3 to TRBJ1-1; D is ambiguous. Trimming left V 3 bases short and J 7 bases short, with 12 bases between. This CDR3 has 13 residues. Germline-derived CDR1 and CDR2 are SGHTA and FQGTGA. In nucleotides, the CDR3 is TGTGCCAGCAGCTTTTCGAGCACCGGTGAAGCTTTCTTT. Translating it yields CASSFSSTGEAFF.

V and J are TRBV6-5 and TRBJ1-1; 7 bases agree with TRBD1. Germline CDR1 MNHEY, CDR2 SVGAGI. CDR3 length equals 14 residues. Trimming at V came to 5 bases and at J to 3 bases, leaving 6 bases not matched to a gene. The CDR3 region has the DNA TGTGCCAGCAGTCCCCGGGACAGATACACTGAAGCTTTCTTT. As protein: CASSPRDRYTEAFF.

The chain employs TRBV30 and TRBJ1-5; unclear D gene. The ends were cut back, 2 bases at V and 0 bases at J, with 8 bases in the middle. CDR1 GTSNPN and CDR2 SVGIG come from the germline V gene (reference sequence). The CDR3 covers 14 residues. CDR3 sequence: CAWSRSYSNQPQHF. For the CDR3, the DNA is TGTGCCTGGAGTCGGAGTTATAGCAATCAGCCCCAGCATTTT.

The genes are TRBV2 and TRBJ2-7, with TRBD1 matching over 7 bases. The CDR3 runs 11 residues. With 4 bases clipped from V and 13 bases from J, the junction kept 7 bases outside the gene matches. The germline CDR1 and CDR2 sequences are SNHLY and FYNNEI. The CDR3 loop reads CASSGTGRSYF. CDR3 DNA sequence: TGTGCCAGCAGTGGGACAGGCCGATCCTACTTC.

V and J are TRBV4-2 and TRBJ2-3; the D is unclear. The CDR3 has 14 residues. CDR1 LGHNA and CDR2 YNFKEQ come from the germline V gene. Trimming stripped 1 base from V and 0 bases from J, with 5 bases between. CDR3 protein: CASSQAHSTDTQYF. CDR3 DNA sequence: TGTGCCAGCAGCCAAGCCCATAGCACAGATACGCAGTATTTT.

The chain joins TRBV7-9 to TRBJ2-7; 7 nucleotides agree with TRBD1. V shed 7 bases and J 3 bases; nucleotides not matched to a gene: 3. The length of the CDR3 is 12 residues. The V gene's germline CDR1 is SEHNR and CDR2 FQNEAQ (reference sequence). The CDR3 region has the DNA TGTGCCAGCATCGACAGGGACTACGAGCAGTACTTC. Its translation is CASIDRDYEQYF.

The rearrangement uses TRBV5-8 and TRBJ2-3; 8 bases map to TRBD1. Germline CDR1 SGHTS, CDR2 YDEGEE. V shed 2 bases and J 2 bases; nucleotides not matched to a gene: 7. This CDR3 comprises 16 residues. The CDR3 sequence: CASSFWTGITTDTQYF. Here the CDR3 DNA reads TGTGCCAGCAGCTTTTGGACAGGGATAACCACAGATACGCAGTATTTT.

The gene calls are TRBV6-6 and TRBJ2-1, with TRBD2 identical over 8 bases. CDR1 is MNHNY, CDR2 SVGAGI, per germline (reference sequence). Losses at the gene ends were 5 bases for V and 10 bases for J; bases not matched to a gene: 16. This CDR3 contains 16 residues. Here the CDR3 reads CASSGSTGTRGQEQFF. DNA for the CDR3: TGTGCCAGCAGTGGGAGCACCGGGACTAGGGGCCAGGAGCAGTTCTTC.

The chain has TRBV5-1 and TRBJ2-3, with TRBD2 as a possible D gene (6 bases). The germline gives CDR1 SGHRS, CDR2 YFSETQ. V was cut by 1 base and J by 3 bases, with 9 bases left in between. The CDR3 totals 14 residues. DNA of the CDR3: TGCGCCAGCAGCTTGCGGGGGAGGACAGATACGCAGTATTTT. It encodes CASSLRGRTDTQYF.

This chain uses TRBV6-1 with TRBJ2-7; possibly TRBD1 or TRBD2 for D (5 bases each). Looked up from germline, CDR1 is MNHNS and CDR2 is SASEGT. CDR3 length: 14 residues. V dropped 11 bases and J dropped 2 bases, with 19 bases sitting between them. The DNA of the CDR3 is TGTGCCGGGACCCCCGAAAGGGACCCCTACGAGCAGTACTTC. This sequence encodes CAGTPERDPYEQYF.

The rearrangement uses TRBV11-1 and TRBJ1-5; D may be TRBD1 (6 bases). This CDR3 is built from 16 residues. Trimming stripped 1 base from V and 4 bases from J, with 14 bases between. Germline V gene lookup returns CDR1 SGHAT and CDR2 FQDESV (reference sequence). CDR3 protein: CASSLGTRTVNQPQHF. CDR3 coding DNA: TGTGCCAGCAGCTTAGGGACTCGGACAGTAAATCAGCCCCAGCATTTT.

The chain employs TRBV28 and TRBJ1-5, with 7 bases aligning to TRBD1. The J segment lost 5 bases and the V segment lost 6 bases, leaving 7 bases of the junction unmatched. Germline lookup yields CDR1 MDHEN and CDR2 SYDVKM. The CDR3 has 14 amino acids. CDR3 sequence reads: CASRRDSRYQPQHF. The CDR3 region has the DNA TGTGCCAGCAGAAGGGACAGCAGATATCAGCCCCAGCATTTT.

In nucleotides, the CDR3 is TGCGCCAGCAGCTTTGGCAATGGCGGGGCCGGGGAGCTGTTTTTT. Translation gives CASSFGNGGAGELFF. The chain joins TRBV5-1 to TRBJ2-2; maybe TRBD2 (6 bases). Germline V lookup: CDR1 SGHRS, CDR2 YFSETQ. The CDR3 is made up of 15 amino acids. Trimming removed 2 bases from V and 6 bases from J, with 14 bases in between.

Written as DNA, the CDR3 is TGTGCCACCAGCAGAGATATAGGCAGGAATCAGCCCCAGCATTTT. Protein: CATSRDIGRNQPQHF. The V and J genes are TRBV15 and TRBJ1-5; D gene uncertain. CDR1 and CDR2 (germline): LNHNV, YYDKDF (reference sequence). The CDR3 runs 15 residues. V was shortened by 0 bases and J by 4 bases, with 10 bases between the two germline ends.

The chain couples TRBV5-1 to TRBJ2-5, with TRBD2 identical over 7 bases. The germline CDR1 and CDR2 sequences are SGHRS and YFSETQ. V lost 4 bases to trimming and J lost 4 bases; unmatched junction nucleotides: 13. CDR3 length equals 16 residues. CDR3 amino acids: CASSPSLADAGETQYF. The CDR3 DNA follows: TGCGCCAGCAGCCCGAGTCTAGCGGACGCGGGAGAGACCCAGTACTTC.

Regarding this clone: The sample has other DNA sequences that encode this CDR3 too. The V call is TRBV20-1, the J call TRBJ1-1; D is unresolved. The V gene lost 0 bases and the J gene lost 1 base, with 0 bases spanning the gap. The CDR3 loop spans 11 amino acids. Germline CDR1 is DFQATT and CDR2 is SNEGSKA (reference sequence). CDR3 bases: TGCAGTGCTAGAGAGAACACTGAAGCTTTCTTT. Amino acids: CSARENTEAFF.

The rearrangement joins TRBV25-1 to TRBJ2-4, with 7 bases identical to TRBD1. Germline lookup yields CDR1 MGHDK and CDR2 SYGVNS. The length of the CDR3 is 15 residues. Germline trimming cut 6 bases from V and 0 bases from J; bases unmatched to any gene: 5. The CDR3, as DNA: TGTGCCAGCAGCTCCACAGGGGAAGCCAAAAACATTCAGTACTTC. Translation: CASSSTGEAKNIQYF.

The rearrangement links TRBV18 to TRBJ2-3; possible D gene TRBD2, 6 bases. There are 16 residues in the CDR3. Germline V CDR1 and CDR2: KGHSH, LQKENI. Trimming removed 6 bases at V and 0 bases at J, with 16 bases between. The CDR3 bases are TGTGCCAGCTCTCGGCAAGCGGGCGCTAGCACAGATACGCAGTATTTT. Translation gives CASSRQAGASTDTQYF.